The 29 T cell receptor beta chains given below trace back to one sample, sequenced in a study of cytomegalovirus exposure and HLA in healthy donors (dated by TCRdb to 2015 to 2018). Libraries came from the immunoSEQ multiplex PCR assay. The multiplex PCR relied on a mix of 60 forward primers for TCR Vbeta segments and 13 reverse primers for TCR Jbeta segments. The clones in this table, taken by TCRdb from immuneACCESS, are in-frame only. Not every clone is retained; where verified, under half of the shortfall comes from an unresolved V gene, and the cause of the rest is unknown. The sample yields tens of thousands of clones; over 70% were counted once. The ten largest clonotypes hold just over 50% of the sample. Sequencing was done on a sample of PBMCs. These receptors all come from a man aged 50-60 years in good health and CMV-seropositive.

This clone has just one count. This CDR3 reads CAWSVRQAQGQPQHF. CDR3 nucleotides: TGTGCCTGGAGTGTACGGCAGGCCCAAGGCCAGCCCCAGCATTTT. The chain recombines TRBV30 with TRBJ1-5, with D uncertain. Germline CDR1 is GTSNPN and CDR2 is SVGIG (reference sequence). There are 15 residues in the CDR3. V was shortened by 0 bases and J by 7 bases, with 16 bases between the two germline ends.

V and J are TRBV5-1 and TRBJ1-3; tentatively, D is TRBD1 (6 bases). CDR3 size: 16 residues. CDR1 and CDR2 (germline): SGHRS, YFSETQ. With 4 bases removed from V and 4 bases from J, the gap between germline ends came to 18 bases. The CDR3 sequence: CASSPNPGTPGNTIYF. The DNA of the CDR3 is TGCGCCAGCAGCCCCAACCCCGGGACACCGGGAAACACCATATATTTT.

The chain joins TRBV7-3 to TRBJ2-2; tentative D call: TRBD2 (6 bases). Trimming took 5 bases from V and 6 from J, leaving 19 bases between them. CDR1 SGHTA and CDR2 FQGTGA come from the germline V gene. This CDR3 is 16 amino acids long. Here the CDR3 reads CASSPYSGGSAGELFF. CDR3 coding DNA: TGTGCCAGCAGCCCATATTCCGGGGGAAGTGCCGGGGAGCTGTTTTTT.

This clone was detected a few times. This sequence joins TRBV13 and TRBJ2-1; 10 bases line up with TRBD2. The CDR3 totals 15 residues. V lost 6 bases and J lost 7; bases outside the gene matches: 9. Germline CDR1 is PRHDT and CDR2 is FYEKMQ (reference sequence). The CDR3 here is CASSPSGGALNEQFF. CDR3 bases: TGTGCCAGCAGTCCGAGCGGGGGGGCCCTGAATGAGCAGTTCTTC. Filled out from reference TRBV13 and TRBJ2-1, the complete variable domain reads AAGVIQSPRHLIKEKRETATLKCYPIPRHDTVYWYQQGPGQDPQFLISFYEKMQSDKGSIPDRFSAQQFSDYHSELNMSSLELGDSALYFCASSPSGGALNEQFFGPGTRLTVL.

This clone has only a few counts. The chain combines TRBV19 with TRBJ2-3; D is ambiguous. V shed 1 base and J shed 7 bases, with 6 bases lying between them. In germline, CDR1 is LNHDA, CDR2 SQIVND (reference sequence). The CDR3 sequence is 12 residues long. The CDR3 DNA reads TGTGCCAGTAGTATAGCAGACTATACGCAGTATTTT. Translating it yields CASSIADYTQYF.

CDR3 protein: CASSDTSGGALIPHEQFF. Here the CDR3 DNA reads TGCGCCAGCAGCGATACTAGCGGGGGGGCACTCATTCCACATGAGCAGTTCTTC. The rearrangement joins TRBV10-2 to TRBJ2-1; 13 positions match TRBD2. There are 18 residues in the CDR3. Germline V gene sequence: CDR1 WSHSY, CDR2 SAAADI. V shed 6 bases, J shed 8 bases, and the junction held 16 bases outside the gene matches.

The chain links TRBV29-1 to TRBJ1-2; the match to TRBD1 covers 8 bases. This CDR3 is 15 amino acids long. Germline V gives CDR1 SQVTM, CDR2 ANQGSEA. V lost 5 bases, J lost 2 bases, and 10 bases stayed unmatched. CDR3 sequence (DNA): TGCAGCGTTACCCCTACAGGGGGACTAAACTATGGCTACACCTTC. This gives the protein CSVTPTGGLNYGYTF.

The CDR3 nucleotides are TGTGCCAGCAGGGCTAACGTTCAGGGTTATCAGCCCCAGCATTTT. This encodes CASRANVQGYQPQHF. The chain employs TRBV6-1 and TRBJ1-5, with D possibly being TRBD1 (5 bases). Germline assignment: CDR1 MNHNS and CDR2 SASEGT. V was shortened by 6 bases and J by 5 bases, with 17 bases between the two germline ends. This CDR3 region has 15 residues.

The chain employs TRBV13 and TRBJ1-1; D not certain. Germline lookup yields CDR1 PRHDT and CDR2 FYEKMQ (reference sequence). Trimming took off 3 bases at V and 3 bases at J, with 8 bases between the two ends. This CDR3 has 13 amino acids. The DNA of the CDR3 is TGTGCCAGCAGCTTTTACAGTGACACTGAAGCTTTCTTT. Its protein is CASSFYSDTEAFF.

CDR3 region: CASSLVSGDTQYF. The CDR3 DNA is TGTGCCAGTAGTCTTGTTAGCGGTGATACGCAGTATTTT. This rearrangement joins TRBV19 to TRBJ2-3; D may be TRBD2 (6 bases). Trimming took off 5 bases at V and 6 bases at J, with 12 bases between the two ends. From germline, CDR1 is LNHDA and CDR2 SQIVND (reference sequence). The CDR3 is made up of 13 amino acids.

The V call is TRBV6-1, the J call TRBJ2-7; D is perhaps TRBD1 (6 bases). Trimming stripped 11 bases from V and 0 bases from J, with 14 bases between. The CDR3 is 13 amino acids. Germline V gene lookup returns CDR1 MNHNS and CDR2 SASEGT. The CDR3 DNA reads TGTGCCGCCCGACAGGAGACCTCCTACGAGCAGTACTTC. It codes for CAARQETSYEQYF.

This sequence joins TRBV28 and TRBJ2-6; D is possibly TRBD2 (7 bases). Germline V gives CDR1 MDHEN, CDR2 SYDVKM. The length of the CDR3 is 16 residues. Between the trimmed V and J ends, which lost 8 bases and 2 bases, there was a span of 16 bases. The CDR3 sequence is CASHLGRGPGANVLTF. The DNA of the CDR3 is TGTGCCAGCCACCTGGGGCGGGGGCCTGGGGCCAACGTCCTGACTTTC. The full variable domain, in which reference TRBV28 and TRBJ2-6 provide the parts outside the CDR3, is DVKVTQSSRYLVKRTGEKVFLECVQDMDHENMFWYRQDPGLGLRLIYFSYDVKMKEKGDIPEGYSVSREKKERFSLILESASTNQTSMYLCASHLGRGPGANVLTFGAGSRLTVL.

The CDR3 spells CASRITPGGDHEQYF. In DNA form, the CDR3 reads TGTGCCAGCAGGATCACCCCGGGGGGGGACCACGAGCAGTACTTC. The chain uses TRBV7-9 and TRBJ2-7, with TRBD2 matching 8 bases. Germline trimming cut 6 bases from V and 5 bases from J; bases unmatched to any gene: 12. In germline, CDR1 is SEHNR, CDR2 FQNEAQ (reference sequence). The CDR3 is made up of 15 amino acids. The full variable domain, its missing parts supplied by reference TRBV7-9 and TRBJ2-7, is DTGVSQNPRHKITKRGQNVTFRCDPISEHNRLYWYRQTLGQGPEFLTYFQNEAQLEKSRLLSDRFSAERPKGSFSTLEIQRTEQGDSAMYLCASRITPGGDHEQYFGPGTRLTVT.

The chain carries TRBV6-1 and TRBJ2-7; 13 bases are a match to TRBD2. This CDR3 contains 14 residues. Germline CDR1 MNHNS, CDR2 SASEGT. The J segment lost 5 bases and the V segment lost 5 bases, leaving 3 bases of the junction unmatched. In nucleotides, the CDR3 is TGTGCCAGCAGTCGGGGACTAGCGGGGAACGAGCAGTACTTC. Its translation: CASSRGLAGNEQYF.

In nucleotides, the CDR3 is TGTGCCAGCAGCCCCGGACTTGTATATTCACCCCTCCACTTT. Translated, it gives CASSPGLVYSPLHF. V gene TRBV7-2 combines with J gene TRBJ1-6; D is ambiguous. V gave up 5 bases and J gave up 8 bases, with 13 bases separating them. The V gene's germline CDR1 is SGHTA and CDR2 FQGNSA. The CDR3 covers 14 residues.

This chain connects TRBV10-2 to TRBJ1-2; D is possibly TRBD1 (6 bases). The CDR3 length is 15 residues. The V and J ends lost 3 bases and 4 bases respectively, with 15 bases between them. Germline CDR1 reads WSHSY; CDR2 reads SAAADI. This CDR3 is CASSEGGASGYGYTF. The CDR3 nucleotides read TGCGCCAGCAGTGAAGGGGGGGCTTCGGGCTATGGCTACACCTTC.

The rearrangement uses TRBV6-5 and TRBJ1-1; D call uncertain. Germline CDR1 is MNHEY and CDR2 is SVGAGI. The V end lost 6 bases, the J end lost 1 base, and 12 bases lay between the germline ends. This CDR3 comprises 14 residues. CDR3 nucleotides: TGTGCCAGCAGCTCCATAGCGCCGAACACTGAAGCTTTCTTT. Protein: CASSSIAPNTEAFF.

This clone was counted a single time. The J gene is TRBJ2-5, the V gene TRBV18; 9 positions agree with TRBD2. Trimming removed 1 base from V and 4 bases from J; junction bases left unmatched: 4. Germline V gene data show CDR1 as KGHSH and CDR2 as LQKENI. CDR3 size: 15 residues. Here the CDR3 reads CASSPQASGVETQYF. CDR3 DNA sequence: TGTGCCAGCTCACCACAGGCTAGCGGGGTAGAGACCCAGTACTTC.

Details on this clone: Other DNA sequences in the sample encode the same CDR3. The CDR3 here is CASSLTFPGEKLFF. In DNA, the CDR3 is TGTGCCAGCAGCTTAACCTTTCCCGGGGAAAAACTGTTTTTT. V gene TRBV7-9 combines with J gene TRBJ1-4; D unclear. The CDR3 is made up of 14 amino acids. Germline V gene sequence: CDR1 SEHNR, CDR2 FQNEAQ (reference sequence). V lost 2 bases to trimming and J lost 8 bases, with 12 bases between them.

The chain uses TRBV6-5 and TRBJ1-1; 11 bases align to TRBD1. This CDR3 contains 12 residues. V trimming: 5 bases; J trimming: 10 bases; junction bases outside the gene matches: 3. Germline CDR1 MNHEY, CDR2 SVGAGI. The CDR3 protein is CASSHGQGAAFF. CDR3 sequence (DNA): TGTGCCAGCAGTCACGGACAGGGGGCAGCTTTCTTT.

This clone appeared a single time. The junction differs from germline at one of its ends, possibly a read error. The chain has TRBV7-9 and TRBJ1-6; perhaps TRBD1 as D (6 bases). The CDR3 runs to 14 residues. CDR1 and CDR2 (germline): SEHNR, FQNEAQ (reference sequence). CDR3 nucleotides: TGTGCCAGCAGCTTAGATAGGGACAATTCCCCCCTCCACTTT. Translation: CASSLDRDNSPLHF.

J is TRBJ1-4 and V is TRBV4-2, with a tentative D call TRBD1 (5 bases). Germline V gene lookup returns CDR1 LGHNA and CDR2 YNFKEQ. The CDR3 runs to 17 residues. V lost 4 bases and J 4 bases, leaving 19 bases between the germline ends. The CDR3 coding sequence is TGTGCCAGCAGCCCCCCCGGGGGAGAACCTTTTAATGAAAAACTGTTTTTT. Protein: CASSPPGGEPFNEKLFF.

This clone occurred a few times. In the same sample, other DNA sequences code for this CDR3. This chain uses TRBV30 with TRBJ1-5, with D unresolved. The V gene lost 0 bases and the J gene lost 2 bases, with 11 bases spanning the gap. The length of the CDR3 is 15 residues. Germline V gene data show CDR1 as GTSNPN and CDR2 as SVGIG (reference sequence). In DNA form, the CDR3 reads TGTGCCTGGAGTGTGACGGGGATGGGCAATCAGCCCCAGCATTTT. Amino acids: CAWSVTGMGNQPQHF.

The rearrangement joins TRBV5-5 to TRBJ2-3; weak D call: TRBD1 (5 bases). Germline V lookup: CDR1 SGHKS, CDR2 YYEKEE (reference sequence). CDR3 size: 14 residues. V was pared by 6 bases and J by 2 bases, with 13 bases between. For the CDR3, the DNA is TGTGCCAGCAACTTACAGGATTTCACAGATACGCAGTATTTT. Translating it yields CASNLQDFTDTQYF. Supplemented by reference TRBV5-5 and TRBJ2-3, the full variable domain reads DAGVTQSPTHLIKTRGQQVTLRCSPISGHKSVSWYQQVLGQGPQFIFQYYEKEERGRGNFPDRFSARQFPNYSSELNVNALLLGDSALYLCASNLQDFTDTQYFGPGTRLTVL.

J is TRBJ1-2 and V is TRBV4-2; TRBD1 matches 10 bases. With V trimmed by 4 bases and J by 7 bases, 12 bases remained unmatched. CDR1 and CDR2 from the germline V gene are LGHNA and YNFKEQ. This CDR3 is built from 16 residues. CDR3 in DNA: TGTGCCAGCAGCCCCCCCGGGACAGGGGAAGCAACTGGCTACACCTTC. The encoded protein is CASSPPGTGEATGYTF.

The genes are TRBV7-3 and TRBJ2-1; maybe TRBD1 (6 bases). The germline CDR1 and CDR2 sequences are SGHTA and FQGTGA. Trimming left V 3 bases short and J 3 bases short, with 12 bases between. The CDR3 contains 15 residues. The CDR3 nucleotides read TGTGCCAGCAGCTTGGTGGGGGCCCTCTACAATGAGCAGTTCTTC. This sequence encodes CASSLVGALYNEQFF. Complete variable domain (other parts from reference TRBV7-3 and TRBJ2-1): GAGVSQTPSNKVTEKGKYVELRCDPISGHTALYWYRQSLGQGPEFLIYFQGTGAADDSGLPNDRFFAVRPEGSVSTLKIQRTERGDSAVYLCASSLVGALYNEQFFGPGTRLTVL.

The V call is TRBV28, the J call TRBJ2-5, with D unresolved. V was trimmed by 3 bases and J by 3 bases, leaving 11 bases between them. Germline V gives CDR1 MDHEN, CDR2 SYDVKM. CDR3 length: 14 residues. Here the CDR3 reads CASSLLASEETQYF. CDR3 nucleotide sequence: TGTGCCAGCAGTTTGCTCGCCTCAGAAGAGACCCAGTACTTC.

The gene calls are TRBV29-1 and TRBJ2-5, with D possibly matching TRBD2 (6 bases). Germline CDR1 and CDR2: SQVTM and ANQGSEA. The CDR3 runs 12 residues. Trimming stripped 2 bases from V and 7 bases from J, with 11 bases between. The CDR3 loop is CSVEMGTGTQYF. CDR3 nucleotide sequence: TGCAGCGTTGAAATGGGGACTGGGACCCAGTACTTC.

The rearrangement joins TRBV6-1 to TRBJ2-7, with 9 bases aligning to TRBD2. Germline V CDR1 and CDR2: MNHNS, SASEGT. The CDR3 consists of 15 residues. After removal of 10 bases from V and 3 bases from J, the junction contained 13 bases not matched to a gene. In nucleotides, the CDR3 is TGTGCCACCCTGGGGGTTCTAGCGGGGAGCTACGAGCAGTACTTC. This translates into CATLGVLAGSYEQYF.